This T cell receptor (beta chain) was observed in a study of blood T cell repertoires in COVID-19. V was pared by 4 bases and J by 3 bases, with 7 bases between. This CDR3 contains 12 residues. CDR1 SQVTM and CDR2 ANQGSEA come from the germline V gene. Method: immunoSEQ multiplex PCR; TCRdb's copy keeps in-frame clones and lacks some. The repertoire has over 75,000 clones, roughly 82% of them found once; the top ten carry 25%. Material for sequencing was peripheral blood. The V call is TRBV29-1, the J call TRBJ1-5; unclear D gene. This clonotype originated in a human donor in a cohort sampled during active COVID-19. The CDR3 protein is CSVGGPNQPQHF. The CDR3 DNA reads TGCAGCGTTGGAGGGCCCAATCAGCCCCAGCATTTT.